This record covers a single T cell receptor (beta chain). Its specificity is not known. The CDR3 totals 14 residues. With 5 bases clipped from V and 5 bases from J, the junction kept 8 bases outside the gene matches. Germline V gene lookup returns CDR1 SGHDT and CDR2 YYEEEE. This sample is part of a study of shared clonotypes between healthy human individuals. Study details: Per-donor plates numbered three CD4 naive, three CD4 memory, two CD8 naive and one CD8 memory. Overall study findings and caveats: Expectations were that clonotype sharing among donors would be affected by sequencing depth.

In the naive CD8 group, cells lacked CD45RO and were positively selected for CCR7, so terminally differentiated effector memory CD45RA+ cells were left out. Only Caucasian adults living in Nashville, Tennessee served as donors. Here immunoSEQ multiplex PCR was the method, and the copy in TCRdb shows in-frame clones only, minus some. The sample holds about 1,800,000 clones, about 95% seen once. The origin of this receptor is a man younger than 35 in good health. The rearrangement links TRBV5-6 to TRBJ1-2, with 8 bases fitting TRBD1. The specimen was naive CD8+ T cells sorted from blood. The CDR3: CASSQTGTGYGYTF. The CDR3 DNA is TGTGCCAGCAGTCAAACCGGGACAGGATATGGCTACACCTTC. Full variable domain (outside the CDR3, taken from reference TRBV5-6 and TRBJ1-2): DAGVTQSPTHLIKTRGQQVTLRCSPKSGHDTVSWYQQALGQGPQFIFQYYEEEERQRGNFPDRFSGHQFPNYSSELNVNALLLGDSALYLCASSQTGTGYGYTFGSGTRLTVV.